The 6 T cell receptor beta chains reported below all come from one sample, sequenced in a study of CD8+ T cells in alopecia areata. RNA extraction and reverse transcription yielded cDNA as sequencing template. Using immunoSEQ multiplex PCR, the repertoire was profiled, and TCRdb retains in-frame clones only, with some absent. The sample lists approximately 3,600 clones; over 55% were seen once. The sample taken for sequencing was skin. The receptors were sampled from a human donor in good health.

The chain combines TRBV30 with TRBJ2-1; D could derive from TRBD1 or TRBD2 (5 bases each). Germline-derived CDR1 and CDR2 are GTSNPN and SVGIG (reference sequence). The CDR3 loop spans 15 amino acids. Trimming left V 8 bases short and J 0 bases short, with 17 bases between. The chain's CDR3 is CAGLRGQGSYNEQFF. The CDR3, as DNA: TGTGCCGGCCTGCGCGGGCAGGGCTCCTACAATGAGCAGTTCTTC.

A few counts support this clone. The chain uses TRBV19 and TRBJ1-1; a possible D gene is TRBD1 (5 bases). Germline CDR1 reads LNHDA; CDR2 reads SQIVND (reference sequence). Trimming cost V 6 bases and J 0 bases, with 17 bases left between them. The CDR3 covers 16 residues. In nucleotides, the CDR3 is TGTGCCAGTAGGCCCGCGGGTGGGGCCCTGAACACTGAAGCTTTCTTT. Amino acids: CASRPAGGALNTEAFF.

The chain combines TRBV9 with TRBJ2-2; the match to TRBD1 covers 7 bases. The V gene's germline CDR1 is SGDLS and CDR2 YYNGEE. Unmatched junction bases numbered 2, after V lost 9 bases and J lost 0 bases. CDR3 length: 13 amino acids. The CDR3: CATGGPNTGELFF. In DNA form, the CDR3 reads TGTGCCACAGGGGGTCCGAACACCGGGGAGCTGTTTTTT.

By proportion, this clone is large. The genes are TRBV7-6 and TRBJ1-1; D ambiguous. CDR3 size: 13 residues. V was pared by 5 bases and J by 0 bases, with 7 bases between. CDR1 and CDR2 from the germline V gene are SGHVS and FNYEAQ. The CDR3 coding sequence is TGTGCCAGCAGCGGAGACGTGAACACTGAAGCTTTCTTT. Protein: CASSGDVNTEAFF.

The chain carries TRBV2 and TRBJ2-3, with 8 bases lining up with TRBD1. J lost 3 bases, V lost 5 bases, and 7 bases had no gene match. This CDR3 is built from 15 residues. Germline lookup yields CDR1 SNHLY and CDR2 FYNNEI. CDR3 amino acids: CASSQRQGRTDTQYF. CDR3 nucleotides: TGTGCCAGCAGTCAACGACAGGGGAGGACAGATACGCAGTATTTT. Together with reference TRBV2 and TRBJ2-3, the CDR3 gives the full variable domain: EPEVTQTPSHQVTQMGQEVILRCVPISNHLYFYWYRQILGQKVEFLVSFYNNEISEKSEIFDDQFSVERPDGSNFTLKIRSTKLEDSAMYFCASSQRQGRTDTQYFGPGTRLTVL.

This chain uses TRBV5-1 with TRBJ2-1; D not certain. The germline CDR1 and CDR2 sequences are SGHRS and YFSETQ. This CDR3 contains 15 residues. V was cut by 0 bases and J by 8 bases, with 15 bases left in between. CDR3 coding DNA: TGCGCCAGCAGCTTGGAGGCTCGTTATGAGTATGAGCAGTTCTTC. Translation: CASSLEARYEYEQFF.